This TCR beta chain comes out of a study of tumor and adjacent non-tumor tissue in lung cancer. On the study more broadly: Patients were aged roughly 31 to 76, roughly nine men and a handful of women, stage I to III. Each sample yielded 3.5 million to 4.5 million productive TCRbeta reads on average.

This clonotype was seen ten or more times. The antigen is unknown. Three rounds of nested PCR, following a modified ARM-PCR protocol, produced the TCRbeta library. TCRdb reanalysed the multiplex PCR reads using MiXCR and keeps one entry per CDR3 protein. Here the sample spans 40,000 to 55,000 distinct CDR3 sequences, roughly 69% being singletons. General study points: TCR diversity was significantly greater in tumor than normal lung tissue. Top 100 clones took a larger repertoire share in normal lung.

No cell sorting was done before RNA was extracted from the tissue. The normal lung tissue was taken more than 3 cm from the tumor edge. Per germline, CDR1 MGHRA and CDR2 YSYEKL. The CDR3 loop spans 16 amino acids. The V gene lost 6 bases and the J gene lost 4 bases, with 19 bases spanning the gap. Specimen: distant non-tumor lung tissue. The receptor's source is a woman aged 55-69 years with non-small cell lung cancer. The chain couples TRBV4-1 to TRBJ2-1, with D perhaps matching TRBD2 (6 bases). In DNA, the CDR3 is TGCGCCAGCAGAAAGACCCAGGAGGGGACTTACAATGAGCAGTTCTTC. Encoded protein: CASRKTQEGTYNEQFF.